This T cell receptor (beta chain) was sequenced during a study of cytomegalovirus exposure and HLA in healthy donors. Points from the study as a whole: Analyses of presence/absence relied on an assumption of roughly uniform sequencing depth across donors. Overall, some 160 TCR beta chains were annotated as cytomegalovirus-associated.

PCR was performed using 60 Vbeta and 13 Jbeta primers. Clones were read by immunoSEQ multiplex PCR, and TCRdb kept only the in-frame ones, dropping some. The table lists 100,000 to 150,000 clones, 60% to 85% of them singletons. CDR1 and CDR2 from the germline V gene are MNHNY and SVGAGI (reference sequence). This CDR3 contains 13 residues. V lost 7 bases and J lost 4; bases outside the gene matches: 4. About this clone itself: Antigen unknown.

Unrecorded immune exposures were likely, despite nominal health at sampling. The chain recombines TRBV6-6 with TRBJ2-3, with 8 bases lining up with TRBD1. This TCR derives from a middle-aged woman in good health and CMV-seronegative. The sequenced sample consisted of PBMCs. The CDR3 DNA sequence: TGTGCCAGCAATGGACAGGGTTCAGATACGCAGTATTTT. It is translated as CASNGQGSDTQYF.